A single sample gave rise to the 5 T cell receptor beta chains below, sequenced in a study of siplizumab effects on memory and regulatory T cells. Generated by immunoSEQ multiplex PCR, the TCRdb table keeps only in-frame clones and is missing some. The sample comprises 85,000 to 95,000 clones, roughly 94% of which are singletons, and around 0.33% rests with the top ten. The sample comprised non-Treg CD4+ T cells sorted from blood. The source of these receptors is a human donor in good health.

The genes are TRBV5-8 and TRBJ1-2; 8 bases match TRBD1. CDR3 size: 15 residues. Germline V gives CDR1 SGHTS, CDR2 YDEGEE. With V trimmed by 4 bases and J by 4 bases, 9 bases remained unmatched. The CDR3: CASSILLGTGYGYTF. The CDR3 DNA reads as TGTGCCAGCAGCATACTTCTGGGGACAGGCTATGGCTACACCTTC.

The rearrangement joins TRBV5-6 to TRBJ2-7; 10 nucleotides agree with TRBD2. Germline CDR1 and CDR2: SGHDT and YYEEEE. With 5 bases clipped from V and 3 bases from J, the junction kept 5 bases outside the gene matches. The CDR3 consists of 14 residues. The CDR3 spells CASRGSSGSYEQYF. The CDR3 nucleotides read TGTGCCAGCAGGGGGTCTAGCGGGAGCTACGAGCAGTACTTC.

To note about this clone: The same CDR3 also results from other DNA sequences found in this sample. The chain links TRBV4-2 to TRBJ2-1, with TRBD1 identical over 7 bases. The CDR3 spans 15 residues. Germline CDR1 LGHNA, CDR2 YNFKEQ. Trimming removed 1 base from V and 3 bases from J; junction bases left unmatched: 3. For the CDR3, the DNA is TGTGCCAGCAGCCAAGCAGGGGGTAGCTACAATGAGCAGTTCTTC. Amino acids: CASSQAGGSYNEQFF.

The chain employs TRBV5-8 and TRBJ2-7, with D maybe TRBD1 (6 bases). V was shortened by 0 bases and J by 3 bases, with 10 bases between the two germline ends. Germline-derived CDR1 and CDR2 are SGHTS and YDEGEE. The CDR3 loop spans 14 amino acids. Here the CDR3 reads CASSLGTVDYEQYF. The CDR3 DNA sequence: TGTGCCAGCAGCTTGGGGACAGTCGACTACGAGCAGTACTTC.

The rearrangement joins TRBV5-6 to TRBJ2-3, with 11 nucleotides matching TRBD1. CDR1 SGHDT and CDR2 YYEEEE come from the germline V gene. This CDR3 has 16 residues. Losses at the gene ends were 4 bases for V and 2 bases for J; bases not matched to a gene: 6. The CDR3 is CASSRGTGGITDTQYF. DNA of the CDR3: TGTGCCAGCAGCCGAGGGACAGGGGGAATCACAGATACGCAGTATTTT.